This T cell receptor (beta chain) was identified in a study of cytotoxic CD8 clonotypes in ibrutinib-treated CLL. About the research overall: The patients comprised roughly 12 relapsed/refractory and about 14 treatment-naive cases, under 18 IGHV unmutated.

Clones were sequenced by immunoSEQ multiplex PCR, and TCRdb holds only the in-frame ones, with some missing. The repertoire has about 140,000 clones, 80% of them found once; the top ten carry around 7.6%. V lost 2 bases to trimming and J lost 6 bases, with 22 bases between them. The CDR3 sequence is 17 residues long. Germline-derived CDR1 and CDR2 are MDHEN and SYDVKM. This chain links TRBV28 with TRBJ1-2; perhaps TRBD1 as D (6 bases). The clonotype was recovered from a human donor with chronic lymphocytic leukemia. The sequencing here drew on PBMCs, taken after 36 months of ibrutinib treatment. CDR3 in amino acids: CASSLVGHRAGEDGYTF. The CDR3 DNA reads as TGTGCCAGCAGTTTAGTAGGTCATAGGGCAGGGGAGGATGGCTACACCTTC.